Here is one T cell receptor (beta chain) with its context. Its antigen remains undetermined. There are no base qualities to consult, and no much larger clone falls within one base. CDR1 and CDR2 are drawn from the germline V gene: LGHNA, YNFKEQ. Trimming costs V 0 bases and J 2 bases, and their ends lie 8 bases apart. The CDR3 runs 15 amino acids, cysteine and phenylalanine included. Just CDR3 DNA is preserved here, 45 bases in frame from base 1. The data originate from a study of cytomegalovirus exposure and HLA in healthy donors (dated by TCRdb to the late 2010s). About the study as a whole: According to an earlier analysis of a few hundred of the donors, about 179 million T cells yielded some 110 million unique TCR beta sequences and around 280 Gb of sequence data. A later analysis re-analyzed previously published TCR beta repertoires from about 600 donors and added high-resolution HLA genotyping to study TCR occurrence patterns. About five DR-DQ haplotypes were handled as single units for association and clustering because linkage in the cohort was strong. The study aimed to test whether signatures of past pathogen exposure could be identified by cataloging public T cell receptors. To decide whether each TCR beta V gene segment behaved as functional or pseudogenic, an earlier analysis of some 600 of the donors relied on high-throughput TCR beta sequencing. Around 320 gigabases of sequencing data and around 87 million unique TCR sequences were included in an early release covering around 600 HLA-typed donors. The study profiled the T cell repertoires of about 640 subjects by immunosequencing and related them to cytomegalovirus serostatus. A separate validation cohort of 100 to 150 different subjects was used in addition to the roughly 670-subject first cohort. Among the roughly 390 genotyped donors, around 81% belonged to the genetic ancestry cluster associated with self-reported Caucasian donors. Genome-wide SNP genotypes for about three fifths of the roughly 700 donors were used in a later genetic analysis, which treated that subset as a discovery cohort. Rather than drawing on any new phenotypic data, the later analysis identified candidate immune exposures from TCR beta sequences and the way those sequences occurred across donors. On average, about 200,000 unique TCR beta nucleotide sequences were sequenced per donor among 398 genotyped donors of the cohort, with 15% to 20% of those sequences being non-productive. The number of typed donors differed by locus: about 620-630 for A, B, C, DRB1 and DQB1; 522 for DQA1; around 610 for DPA1; and roughly 450 for DPB1. Both class I and class II loci were covered by HLA typing, at four-digit resolution. Donor age, sex, ethnicity and CMV serostatus were collected together with the repertoire data. The study combined high-throughput TCR immunosequencing, statistical association of individual TCRs with disease status, and machine learning to predict cytomegalovirus infection status. Every repertoire in the discovery cohort had been generated on one and the same sequencing platform.

The cohort consisted of hundreds of healthy bone marrow donors. At the time of sampling, every cohort member was nominally healthy, though immune exposures that went unrecorded were likely present. The donor tested CMV seronegative and was one of the 352 seronegative cohort members. Every donor gave a peripheral blood sample, and the peripheral blood mononuclear cells from that sample were used for TCR beta sequencing. The Qiagen DNeasy Blood Extraction Kit was used to extract genomic DNA from the blood cell samples. Summary of the overall study and its limitations: When HLA alleles, especially DR and DQ, strongly co-occurred, TCR associations were difficult to assign to individual alleles. Because counts were too low, roughly 17 rarely observed V segments, including chromosome 9 orphons, were left out of the earlier analysis of 587 of the donors. Specific HLA alleles were associated with over 15,000 TCR beta sequences at a false discovery rate of 0.05 in a later analysis. This cohort had only TCR beta chains sequenced, and the lack of alpha or paired-chain data limited which features could be detected. In a later analysis, TCR association rates were found to vary across HLA loci, with the most associated TCRs seen for DRB1 alleles and the fewest for HLA-C alleles. A further reported finding was that TCR beta sequences accurately predicted the HLA-A and HLA-B alleles for most subjects in the first cohort. In an earlier analysis of 587 of the donors, most TCR beta V segments appeared in productive rearrangements about 87% or about 30% of the time, broadly matching IMGT annotations. Most TCR sequences were seen in very few donors, while some public TCRs were found in many individuals. A later analysis found that HLA-associated TCR beta chains were more clonally expanded and had lower generation probabilities than equally common non-associated chains. The authors suggested that the approach could potentially be generalized to other disease states and immunological phenotypes. Most CMV-associated TCR beta chains appeared to be HLA-restricted in a later analysis, and the HLA associations seemed to be driven largely by CMV exposure. Correlated functional status among segregating V segments might reflect linkage disequilibrium, but an unknown experimental factor could not be ruled out. A few of the identified cytomegalovirus-associated TCR beta chains were confirmed in vitro to be specific for cytomegalovirus antigens. According to a later analysis, parvovirus B19, influenza, CMV and Epstein-Barr virus appeared linked to several top co-occurrence clusters. HLA typing was unavailable for some donors at each locus, so association tests used only the typed subset. In the study, approximately 160 TCR beta chains were listed as associated with cytomegalovirus. A cluster of highly shared sequence variants was judged likely to be a technical artifact of the sequencing pipeline. The classifier was reported to diagnose cytomegalovirus status with high specificity and sensitivity in both the original and validation cohorts. According to a later genetic analysis, donors in an Asian-associated ancestry cluster had fewer N-insertions in productive TCRs than the approximately 700-donor mean. Some IMGT-functional V segments, including TRBV6-2 and TRBV6-3, could not be told apart with the 87-base-pair reads, so those segments were excluded. A later genetic analysis associated a missense DCLRE1C variant with V-gene and J-gene trimming of TCR beta chains, and an independent cohort replicated the association. Presence/absence analyses assumed roughly uniform sequencing depth across donors, an assumption that may not hold. For the cohort, immune exposure information was limited to CMV serostatus.

Receptor amplification or capture employed the immunoSEQ multiplex PCR assay. For the multiplex PCR, a mixture combining 60 forward primers for TCR Vbeta segments and 13 reverse primers for TCR Jbeta segments was used. A multiplex PCR assay on genomic DNA amplified the CDR3 region of rearranged TCR beta genes. On the Illumina HiSeq System, the amplified TCR beta libraries were sequenced as 87-base-pair reads. Per the source publication's procedure: A later analysis tallied 70 million to 100 million unique TCR beta chains across the 600 to 700 repertoires, and about 12 million of those chains were shared by two or more donors. Raw reads were error-corrected and collapsed into unique sequences with a nearest-neighbor algorithm that merged closely related sequences to remove PCR and sequencing errors. CDR3 sequences were aligned to IMGT reference sequences to assign V, D and J gene segments. For a sequence to be retained, at least a six-nucleotide match to both a V gene segment and a J gene segment was required. A rearrangement was called productive if the CDR3 had no stop codons and remained in frame with V and J, and every other rearrangement was called non-productive. Following IMGT convention, CDR3 was defined as the stretch from the second conserved V-encoded cysteine to the conserved J-encoded phenylalanine. Sequences without an unambiguous match to a single V gene segment were excluded from the earlier analysis of approximately 600 of the donors. In an earlier analysis of a few hundred of the donors, V segments were called functional above 56.7% productive rearrangements and were called segregating when the between-donor standard deviation exceeded 5%. A statistical classification framework was built to diagnose cytomegalovirus status from the catalog of TCR beta chain sequences. A later analysis assigned V and J genes by comparing TCR nucleotide sequences with IMGT/GENE-DB human TR gene sequences. Using the TCRdist pipeline, a later analysis assigned CDR3 sequences along with most-parsimonious VDJ recombination scenarios. In a later analysis, each TCR beta chain was defined by its CDR3 amino acid sequence together with its V-gene family, and reads lacking a unique V-gene family were excluded. To address suspected cross-contamination and a sequencing artifact, a later analysis removed a few hundred highly shared, low-generation-probability nucleotide sequences. For each public chain, a later analysis derived a clonal expansion index from normalized ranks of inferred template counts within each repertoire. In a later analysis, generation probabilities were computed with a VDJ recombination model fitted to out-of-frame rearrangements, and the resulting probabilities were checked against IGoR. Hypergeometric tests were used in a later analysis to score TCR-TCR, TCR-HLA and TCR-CMV co-occurrence, with a repertoire-size bias correction applied to the TCR pairs. A later analysis estimated false discovery rates by permuting HLA or CMV assignments 20 times. In a later analysis, co-occurring TCRs were grouped using DBSCAN, and TCRdist sequence similarity was added for clustering within HLA-allele-positive subsets. Repertoires with fewer than 30,000 or more than 120,000 public chains were left out of co-occurrence clustering, as were a handful of repertoires with anomalous nucleotide sharing. Entries here come from immuneACCESS through TCRdb and include only in-frame sequences with V and J called. Some clones fail to appear in such tables; in the studies checked, an unresolved V gene covers under half of the shortfall, and the cause of the remainder is unknown. V, J and clone size are those of that table, while D and trimming were read from the DNA. The sample profile shows 95,000 to 100,000 clones; approximately 80% of them were found once. Jointly, the top ten make up 3% to 3.5% of the sample.

This clonotype was sampled from a man in his forties or fifties in good health and CMV-seronegative. The rearrangement combines TRBV4-2 with TRBJ2-1; the best D guess is TRBD1, with 6 bases matching. Material for sequencing was PBMCs. The bases are TGTGCCAGCAGCCAAGAAGGGGGAACCTACAATGAGCAGTTCTTC. It codes for CASSQEGGTYNEQFF.